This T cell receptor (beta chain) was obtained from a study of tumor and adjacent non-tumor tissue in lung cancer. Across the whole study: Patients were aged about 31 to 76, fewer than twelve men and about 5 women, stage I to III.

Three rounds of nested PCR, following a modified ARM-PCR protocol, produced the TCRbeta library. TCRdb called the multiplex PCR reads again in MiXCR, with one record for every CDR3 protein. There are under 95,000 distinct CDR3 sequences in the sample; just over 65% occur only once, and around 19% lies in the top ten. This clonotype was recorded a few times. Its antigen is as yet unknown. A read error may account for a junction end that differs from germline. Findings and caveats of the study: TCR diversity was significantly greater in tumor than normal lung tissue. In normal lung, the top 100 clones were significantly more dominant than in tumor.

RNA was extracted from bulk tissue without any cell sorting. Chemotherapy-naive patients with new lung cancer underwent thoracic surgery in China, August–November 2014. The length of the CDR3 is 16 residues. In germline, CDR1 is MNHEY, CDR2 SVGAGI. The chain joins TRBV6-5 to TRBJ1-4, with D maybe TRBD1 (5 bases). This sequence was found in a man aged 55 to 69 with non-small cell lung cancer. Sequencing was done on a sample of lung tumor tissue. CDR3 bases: TGTGCCAGCTCCTCAGGGTATCTTACCTTGAATGAAAAACTGCTTTTT. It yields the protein CASSSGYLTLNEKLLF.